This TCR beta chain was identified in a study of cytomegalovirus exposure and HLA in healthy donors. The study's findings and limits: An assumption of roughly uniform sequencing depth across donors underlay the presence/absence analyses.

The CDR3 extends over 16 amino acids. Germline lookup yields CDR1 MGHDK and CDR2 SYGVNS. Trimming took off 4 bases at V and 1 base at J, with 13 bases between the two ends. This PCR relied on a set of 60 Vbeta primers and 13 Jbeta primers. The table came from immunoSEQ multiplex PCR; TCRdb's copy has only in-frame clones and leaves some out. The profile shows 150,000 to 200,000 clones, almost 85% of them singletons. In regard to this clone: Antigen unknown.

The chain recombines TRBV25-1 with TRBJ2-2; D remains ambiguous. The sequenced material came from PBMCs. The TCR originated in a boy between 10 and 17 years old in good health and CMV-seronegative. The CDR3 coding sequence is TGTGCCAGCAGTGGATTGGGCTCTGGGAACACCGGGGAGCTGTTTTTT. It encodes CASSGLGSGNTGELFF.